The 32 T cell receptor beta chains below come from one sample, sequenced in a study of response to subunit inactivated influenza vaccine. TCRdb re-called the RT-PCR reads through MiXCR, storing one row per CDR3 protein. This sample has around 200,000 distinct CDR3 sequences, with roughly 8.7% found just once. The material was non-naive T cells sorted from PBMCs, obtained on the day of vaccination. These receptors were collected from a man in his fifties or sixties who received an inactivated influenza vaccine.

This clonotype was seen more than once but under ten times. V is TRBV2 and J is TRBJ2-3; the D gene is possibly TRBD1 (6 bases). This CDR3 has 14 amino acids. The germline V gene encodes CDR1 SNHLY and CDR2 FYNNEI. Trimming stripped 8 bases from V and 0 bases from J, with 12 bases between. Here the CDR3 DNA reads TGTGCCAGCTCCCGGGACACTAGCACAGATACGCAGTATTTT. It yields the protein CASSRDTSTDTQYF.

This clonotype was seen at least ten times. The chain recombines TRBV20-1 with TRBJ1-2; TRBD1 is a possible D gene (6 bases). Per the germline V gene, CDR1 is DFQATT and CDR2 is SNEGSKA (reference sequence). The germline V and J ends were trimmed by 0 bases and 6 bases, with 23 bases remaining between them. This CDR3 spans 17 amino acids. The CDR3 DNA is TGCAGTGCTAGAGATCTCAGGGGCGCGAGCCTCACCGATGGCTACACCTTC. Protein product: CSARDLRGASLTDGYTF.

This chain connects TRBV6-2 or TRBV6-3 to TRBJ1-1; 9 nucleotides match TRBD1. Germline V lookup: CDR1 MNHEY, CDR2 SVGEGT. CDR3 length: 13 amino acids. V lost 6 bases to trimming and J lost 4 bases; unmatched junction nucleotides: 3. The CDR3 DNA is TGTGCCAGCAGAACAGGGGGCCCCACTGAAGCTTTCTTT. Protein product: CASRTGGPTEAFF.

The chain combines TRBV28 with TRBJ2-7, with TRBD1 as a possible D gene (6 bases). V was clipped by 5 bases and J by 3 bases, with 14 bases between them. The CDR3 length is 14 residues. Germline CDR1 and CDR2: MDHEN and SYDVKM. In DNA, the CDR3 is TGTGCCAGCAGTGAAGGACAGAGACTCTACGAGCAGTACTTC. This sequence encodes CASSEGQRLYEQYF.

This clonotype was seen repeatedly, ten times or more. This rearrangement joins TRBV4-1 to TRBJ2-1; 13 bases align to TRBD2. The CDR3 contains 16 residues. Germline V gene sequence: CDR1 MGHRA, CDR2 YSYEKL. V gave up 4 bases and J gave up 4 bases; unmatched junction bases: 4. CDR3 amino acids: CASSRETSGGYNEQFF. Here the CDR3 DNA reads TGCGCCAGCAGCCGAGAGACTAGCGGGGGGTACAATGAGCAGTTCTTC.

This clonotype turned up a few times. The CDR3 reads CASGEVPSTDTQYF. The CDR3 nucleotides are TGTGCCAGCGGGGAGGTGCCGAGTACAGATACGCAGTATTTT. V usage is TRBV12-3 or TRBV12-4 and J usage is TRBJ2-3; maybe TRBD2 (6 bases). V was shortened by 8 bases and J by 3 bases, with 15 bases between the two germline ends. The CDR3 runs 14 residues.

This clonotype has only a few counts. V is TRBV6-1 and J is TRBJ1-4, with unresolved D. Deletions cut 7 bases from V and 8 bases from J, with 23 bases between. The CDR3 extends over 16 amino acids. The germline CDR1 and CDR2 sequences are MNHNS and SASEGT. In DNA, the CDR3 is TGTGCCAGCACCAGACGGGTGGCGTCAGGATACGAAAAACTGTTTTTT. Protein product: CASTRRVASGYEKLFF.

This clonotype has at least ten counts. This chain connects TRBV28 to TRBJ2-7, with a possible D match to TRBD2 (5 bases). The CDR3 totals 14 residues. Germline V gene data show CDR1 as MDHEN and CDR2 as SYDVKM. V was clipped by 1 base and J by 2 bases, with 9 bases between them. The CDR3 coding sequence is TGTGCCAGCAGTTTATCCGGGAACCCCTACGAGCAGTACTTC. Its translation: CASSLSGNPYEQYF.

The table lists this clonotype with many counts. The DNA for the CDR3 is TGCAGTGCTAGTGGGAGGGCAGGGGGCTTGGACTATGGCTACACCTTC. It encodes CSASGRAGGLDYGYTF. This sequence joins TRBV20-1 and TRBJ1-2; 8 bases map to TRBD1. The junction had 12 bases not matched to a gene; V was cut back by 3 bases and J by 3 bases. Germline V gene sequence: CDR1 DFQATT, CDR2 SNEGSKA (reference sequence). The CDR3 spans 16 residues.

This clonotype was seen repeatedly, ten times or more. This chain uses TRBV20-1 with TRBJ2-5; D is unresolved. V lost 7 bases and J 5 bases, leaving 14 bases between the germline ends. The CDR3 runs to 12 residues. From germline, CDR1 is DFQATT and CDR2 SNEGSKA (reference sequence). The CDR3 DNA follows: TGCAGTGTTAGTCCCGGCGTGGAGACCCAGTACTTC. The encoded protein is CSVSPGVETQYF.

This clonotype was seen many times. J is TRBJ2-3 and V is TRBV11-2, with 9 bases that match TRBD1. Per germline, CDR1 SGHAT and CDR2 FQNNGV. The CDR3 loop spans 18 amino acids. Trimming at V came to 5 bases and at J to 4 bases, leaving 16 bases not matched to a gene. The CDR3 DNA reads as TGTGCCAGCAGCCCGGCCCCATACAGGGGGCGGGGGCCAGATACGCAGTATTTT. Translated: CASSPAPYRGRGPDTQYF.

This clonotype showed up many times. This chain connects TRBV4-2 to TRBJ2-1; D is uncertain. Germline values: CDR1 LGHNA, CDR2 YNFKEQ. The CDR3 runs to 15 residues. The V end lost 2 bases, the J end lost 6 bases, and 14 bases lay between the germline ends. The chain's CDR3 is CASSQSASNLNEQFF. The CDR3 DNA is TGTGCCAGCAGCCAATCGGCCTCGAACCTCAATGAGCAGTTCTTC.

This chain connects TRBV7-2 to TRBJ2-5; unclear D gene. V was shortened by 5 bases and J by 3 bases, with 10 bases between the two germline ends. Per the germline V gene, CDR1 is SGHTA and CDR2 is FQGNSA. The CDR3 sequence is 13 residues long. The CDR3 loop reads CASSLSWEETQYF. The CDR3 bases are TGTGCCAGCAGCCTTTCCTGGGAAGAGACCCAGTACTTC.

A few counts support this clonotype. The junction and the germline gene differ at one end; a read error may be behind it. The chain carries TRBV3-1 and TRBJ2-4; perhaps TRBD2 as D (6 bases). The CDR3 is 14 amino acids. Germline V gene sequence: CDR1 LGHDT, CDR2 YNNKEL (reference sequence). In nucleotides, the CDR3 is TGTGCCAGCACCCAAGCTACCGGGAGAAACATTCAGTACTTC. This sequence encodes CASTQATGRNIQYF.

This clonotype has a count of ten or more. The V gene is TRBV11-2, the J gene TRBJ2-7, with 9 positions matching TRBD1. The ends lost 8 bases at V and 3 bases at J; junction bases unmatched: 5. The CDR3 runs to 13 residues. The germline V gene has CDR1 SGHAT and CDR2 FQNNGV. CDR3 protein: CASQGQGNYEQYF. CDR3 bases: TGTGCCAGCCAGGGACAGGGAAACTACGAGCAGTACTTC.

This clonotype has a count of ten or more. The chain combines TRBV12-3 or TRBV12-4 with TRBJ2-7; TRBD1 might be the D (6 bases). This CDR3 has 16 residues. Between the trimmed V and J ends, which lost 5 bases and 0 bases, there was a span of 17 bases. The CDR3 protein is CASSPRTALHSYEQYF. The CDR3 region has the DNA TGTGCCAGCAGTCCCCGGACAGCTCTCCACTCCTACGAGCAGTACTTC.

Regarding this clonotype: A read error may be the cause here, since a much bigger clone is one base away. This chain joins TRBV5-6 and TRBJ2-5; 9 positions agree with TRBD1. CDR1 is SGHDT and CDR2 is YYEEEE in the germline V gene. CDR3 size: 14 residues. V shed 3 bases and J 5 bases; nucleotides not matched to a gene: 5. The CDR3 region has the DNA TGTGCCAGCAGCTCCTATGACAGGGGGGAGACCCAGTACTTC. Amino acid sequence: CASSSYDRGETQYF.

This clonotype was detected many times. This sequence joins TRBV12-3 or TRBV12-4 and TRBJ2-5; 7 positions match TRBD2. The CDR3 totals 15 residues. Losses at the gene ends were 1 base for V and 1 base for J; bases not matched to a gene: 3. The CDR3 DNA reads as TGTGCCAGCAGTTTAGGAGCGGGGCGCCAAGAGACCCAGTACTTC. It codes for CASSLGAGRQETQYF.

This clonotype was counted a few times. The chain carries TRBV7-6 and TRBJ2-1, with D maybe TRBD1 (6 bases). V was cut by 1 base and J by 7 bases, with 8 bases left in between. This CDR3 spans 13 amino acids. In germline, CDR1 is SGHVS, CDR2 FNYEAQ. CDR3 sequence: CASSLDRANEQFF. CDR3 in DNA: TGTGCCAGCAGCTTAGACAGGGCTAATGAGCAGTTCTTC.

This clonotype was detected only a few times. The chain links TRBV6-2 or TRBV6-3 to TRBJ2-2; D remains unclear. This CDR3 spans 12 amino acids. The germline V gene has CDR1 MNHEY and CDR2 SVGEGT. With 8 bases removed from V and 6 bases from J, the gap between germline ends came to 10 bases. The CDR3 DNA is TGTGCCAGCCGCCCGTACTCCGGGGAGCTGTTTTTT. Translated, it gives CASRPYSGELFF.

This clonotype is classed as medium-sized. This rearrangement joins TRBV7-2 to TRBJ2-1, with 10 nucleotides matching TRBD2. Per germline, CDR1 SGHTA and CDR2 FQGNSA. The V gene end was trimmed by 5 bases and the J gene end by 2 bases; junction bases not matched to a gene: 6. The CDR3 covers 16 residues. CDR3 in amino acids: CASSIRSGGAYNEQFF. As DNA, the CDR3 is TGTGCCAGCAGCATTAGGAGCGGGGGGGCCTACAATGAGCAGTTCTTC.

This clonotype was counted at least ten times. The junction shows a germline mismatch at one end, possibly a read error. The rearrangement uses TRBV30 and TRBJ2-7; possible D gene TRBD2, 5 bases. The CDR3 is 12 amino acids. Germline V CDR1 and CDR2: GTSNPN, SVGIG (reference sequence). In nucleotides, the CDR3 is TGTGCCTGGAGTGGTGGGAGCTACGTGCAGTACTTC. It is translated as CAWSGGSYVQYF.

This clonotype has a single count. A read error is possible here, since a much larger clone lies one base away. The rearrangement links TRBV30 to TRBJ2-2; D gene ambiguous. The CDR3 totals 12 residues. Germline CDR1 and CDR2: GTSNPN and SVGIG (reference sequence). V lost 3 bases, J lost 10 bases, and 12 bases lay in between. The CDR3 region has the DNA TGTGCCTGGAGGTACACCGCCGAGGAGCTGTTTTTT. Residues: CAWRYTAEELFF.

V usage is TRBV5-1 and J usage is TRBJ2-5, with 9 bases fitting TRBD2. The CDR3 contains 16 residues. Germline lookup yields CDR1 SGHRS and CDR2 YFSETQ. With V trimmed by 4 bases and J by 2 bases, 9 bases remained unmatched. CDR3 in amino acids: CASSLPKRGEQETQYF. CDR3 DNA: TGCGCCAGCAGCCTACCTAAGCGGGGGGAGCAAGAGACCCAGTACTTC. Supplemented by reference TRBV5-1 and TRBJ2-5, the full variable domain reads KAGVTQTPRYLIKTRGQQVTLSCSPISGHRSVSWYQQTPGQGLQFLFEYFSETQRNKGNFPGRFSGRQFSNSRSEMNVSTLELGDSALYLCASSLPKRGEQETQYFGPGTRLLVL.

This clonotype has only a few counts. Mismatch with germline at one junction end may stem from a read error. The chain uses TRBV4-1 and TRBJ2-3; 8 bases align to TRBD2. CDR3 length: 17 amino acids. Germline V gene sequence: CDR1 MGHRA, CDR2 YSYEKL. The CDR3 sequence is CASSRRVVAGSTDTQYF. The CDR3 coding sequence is TGCGCCAGCAGCCGTAGGGTGGTAGCGGGAAGCACCGATACGCAGTATTTT.

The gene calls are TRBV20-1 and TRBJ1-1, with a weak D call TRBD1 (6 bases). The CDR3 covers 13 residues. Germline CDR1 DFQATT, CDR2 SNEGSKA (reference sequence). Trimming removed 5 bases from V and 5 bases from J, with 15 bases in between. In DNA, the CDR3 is TGCAGTGCTTGGCGGGACACTGGGACTGAAGCTTTCTTT. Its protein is CSAWRDTGTEAFF.

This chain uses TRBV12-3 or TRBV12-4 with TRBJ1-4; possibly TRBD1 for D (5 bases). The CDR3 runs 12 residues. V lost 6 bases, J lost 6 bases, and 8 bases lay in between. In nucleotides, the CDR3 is TGTGCCAGCAGGCAGGGAGATGAAAAACTGTTTTTT. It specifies CASRQGDEKLFF.

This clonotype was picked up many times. The CDR3 bases are TGTGCCAGCAGTATAGGGACTACCGAGCAGTACTTC. This translates into CASSIGTTEQYF. V is TRBV28 and J is TRBJ2-7; 7 bases match TRBD2. Germline V gene sequence: CDR1 MDHEN, CDR2 SYDVKM. The CDR3 runs 12 residues. The trim removed 5 bases at V and 6 bases at J, leaving 4 bases unmatched. Full variable domain (missing parts from reference TRBV28 and TRBJ2-7): DVKVTQSSRYLVKRTGEKVFLECVQDMDHENMFWYRQDPGLGLRLIYFSYDVKMKEKGDIPEGYSVSREKKERFSLILESASTNQTSMYLCASSIGTTEQYFGPGTRLTVT.

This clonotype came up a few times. CDR3 loop: CASSQADTDTQYF. The DNA for the CDR3 is TGTGCCAGCAGCCAAGCAGACACAGATACGCAGTATTTT. This chain links TRBV4-2 with TRBJ2-3; D is unclear. The CDR3 contains 13 residues. CDR1 is LGHNA and CDR2 is YNFKEQ in the germline V gene. V lost 1 base and J lost 2, with 4 bases in between.

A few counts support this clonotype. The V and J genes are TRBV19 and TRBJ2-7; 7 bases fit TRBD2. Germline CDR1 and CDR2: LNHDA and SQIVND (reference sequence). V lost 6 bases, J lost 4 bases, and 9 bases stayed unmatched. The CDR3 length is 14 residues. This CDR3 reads CASSDVGEGYEQYF. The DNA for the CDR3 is TGTGCCAGTAGCGATGTAGGGGAGGGTTACGAGCAGTACTTC.

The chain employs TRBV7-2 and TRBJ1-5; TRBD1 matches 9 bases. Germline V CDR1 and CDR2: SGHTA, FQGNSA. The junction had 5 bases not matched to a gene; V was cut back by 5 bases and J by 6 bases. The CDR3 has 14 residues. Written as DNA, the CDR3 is TGTGCCAGCAGCCGGACAGGGGTTTTTCAGCCCCAGCATTTT. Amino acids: CASSRTGVFQPQHF.

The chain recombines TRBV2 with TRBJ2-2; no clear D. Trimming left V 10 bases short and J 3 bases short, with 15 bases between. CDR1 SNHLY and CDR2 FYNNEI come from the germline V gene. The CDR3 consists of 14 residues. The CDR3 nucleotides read TGTGCCATCCGCCCGTTGTCGGACACCGGGGAGCTGTTTTTT. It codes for CAIRPLSDTGELFF.